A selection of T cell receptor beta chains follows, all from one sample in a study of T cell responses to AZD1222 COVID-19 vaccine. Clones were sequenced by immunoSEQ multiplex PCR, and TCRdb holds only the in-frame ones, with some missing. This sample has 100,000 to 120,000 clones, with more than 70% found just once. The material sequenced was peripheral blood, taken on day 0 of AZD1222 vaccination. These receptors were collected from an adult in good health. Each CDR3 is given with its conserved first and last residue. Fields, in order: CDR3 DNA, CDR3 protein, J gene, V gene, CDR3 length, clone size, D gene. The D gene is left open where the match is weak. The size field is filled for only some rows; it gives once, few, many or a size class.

TGCGCCAGCAGCTCCGACAGGGACTACGAGCAGTACTTC,CASSSDRDYEQYF,TRBJ2-7,TRBV5-1,13,NA,TRBD1
TGTGCCAGCAGCAATAGCGGGAGCATTTTTAATGAGCAGTTCTTC,CASSNSGSIFNEQFF,TRBJ2-1,TRBV28,15,NA,TRBD2
TGTGCCAGCAGCCCGGGACAGGGGGCTAACTATGGCTACACCTTC,CASSPGQGANYGYTF,TRBJ1-2,TRBV6-5,15,NA,TRBD1
TGTGCCAGCAGCGTAGACGATAGCAATCAGCCCCAGCATTTT,CASSVDDSNQPQHF,TRBJ1-5,TRBV9,14,NA,NA
TGCAGCGTGGGACGGAACCAAGAGACCCAGTACTTC,CSVGRNQETQYF,TRBJ2-5,TRBV29-1,12,NA,NA
TGTGCCAGCAGCTTATCAAGGAATGAGCAGTTCTTC,CASSLSRNEQFF,TRBJ2-1,TRBV7-2,12,NA,NA
TGTGCCACCAGTGATTTGGGGACTACCTATGGCTACACCTTC,CATSDLGTTYGYTF,TRBJ1-2,TRBV24-1,14,NA,NA
TGTGCCACAGAGCGACAGGGGGAGTCAGATGAGCAGTTCTTC,CATERQGESDEQFF,TRBJ2-1,TRBV10-3,14,NA,TRBD1
TGCGCCAGCAGCTGGACAGGGGGTCAATACACTGAAGCTTTCTTT,CASSWTGGQYTEAFF,TRBJ1-1,TRBV5-1,15,once,TRBD1
TGTGCCAGCAGTTCGGGGGCCTCCTACGAGCAGTACTTC,CASSSGASYEQYF,TRBJ2-7,TRBV7-2,13,NA,NA
TGTGCCAGCACCCAACAAGGGGGGCGCGAAGCTTTCTTT,CASTQQGGREAFF,TRBJ1-1,TRBV6-5,13,once,NA
TGTGCTAGCAGCTTAAGTCAGGGCTACGAGCAGTACTTC,CASSLSQGYEQYF,TRBJ2-7,TRBV7-7,13,NA,NA
TGTGCCAGCAGCTTGCGACTTGCTAACACAGATACGCAGTATTTT,CASSLRLANTDTQYF,TRBJ2-3,TRBV5-4,15,NA,NA
TGTGCCAGCTCACCTACACAGGGTGATGGCTACACCTTC,CASSPTQGDGYTF,TRBJ1-2,TRBV18,13,NA,NA
TGTGCCAGCAGCGCAGCACATGAGCAGTTCTTC,CASSAAHEQFF,TRBJ2-1,TRBV28,11,NA,NA
TGTGCCAGCAGCCGAGGTCCCTACGAGCAGTACTTC,CASSRGPYEQYF,TRBJ2-7,TRBV6-5,12,once,NA
TGTGCCAGCAGTGGCGGGAGGGATAATGAGCAGTTCTTC,CASSGGRDNEQFF,TRBJ2-1,TRBV2,13,NA,TRBD2
TGTGCCAGCAGCGCCCGGACTAGCGGGAGACCCCCGTTCTTC,CASSARTSGRPPFF,TRBJ2-1,TRBV11-2,14,NA,TRBD2
TGTGCCACCAGTGATTCCCGGACAGGGCTTGCTTTCTTT,CATSDSRTGLAFF,TRBJ1-1,TRBV24-1,13,NA,TRBD1